These 20 T cell receptor beta chains were sequenced from one sample in a study of vaccination effects on CD4 cells after COVID-19 (dated 2022 in TCRdb). Libraries were made using the immunoSEQ multiplex PCR assay. As stored in TCRdb, this immuneACCESS dataset retains in-frame rearrangements with V and J assigned. A fraction of the clones does not appear; measured against another copy, unresolved V genes explain less than half of the discrepancy, and the remainder lacks a known reason. The sample includes 45,000 to 60,000 clones, with more than 75% observed a single time. The ten largest clonotypes hold approximately 12% of the sample. For these TCRs, the target antigens are not known. After less than eleven days of culture, CD4+ T cells were isolated with the EasySep CD4+ T cell isolation kit. The sample in question was CD4+ T cells from PBMCs cultured without peptide, obtained before COVID-19 vaccination. These receptors were collected from a human donor who had a prior SARS-CoV-2 infection.

The chain has TRBV2 and TRBJ2-7; the D is unclear. Germline V gene sequence: CDR1 SNHLY, CDR2 FYNNEI. CDR3 length: 14 residues. V lost 4 bases, J lost 3 bases, and 13 bases lay in between. The CDR3 nucleotides are TGTGCCAGCAGTGTGTCTCAGATTAACTACGAGCAGTACTTC. Translated: CASSVSQINYEQYF.

This chain connects TRBV5-1 to TRBJ1-1; D possibly corresponds to TRBD1 (5 bases). V was cut by 0 bases and J by 1 base, with 7 bases left in between. The CDR3 consists of 14 residues. Germline V gene data show CDR1 as SGHRS and CDR2 as YFSETQ. CDR3 in DNA: TGCGCCAGCAGCTTGGCGGACAAGAACACTGAAGCTTTCTTT. This encodes CASSLADKNTEAFF.

The rearrangement joins TRBV6-2 or TRBV6-3 to TRBJ2-3; TRBD2 matches at 14 bases. Germline V gene lookup returns CDR1 MNHEY and CDR2 SVGEGT. V shed 2 bases and J 0 bases; nucleotides not matched to a gene: 10. The CDR3 length is 20 residues. The CDR3 nucleotides read TGTGCCAGCAGTTACCCAAACTCCGGGACTAGCGGGAGTAGCACAGATACGCAGTATTTT. It specifies CASSYPNSGTSGSSTDTQYF.

The rearrangement joins TRBV10-2 to TRBJ2-7; D gene unclear. CDR1 WSHSY and CDR2 SAAADI come from the germline V gene. V lost 8 bases and J lost 3, with 8 bases in between. The CDR3 sequence is 11 residues long. In nucleotides, the CDR3 is TGCGCCAGCCGTACAGACTACGAGCAGTACTTC. Amino acid sequence: CASRTDYEQYF.

The chain joins TRBV7-6 to TRBJ2-3; 11 nucleotides align to TRBD2. This CDR3 is 21 amino acids long. Germline V CDR1 and CDR2: SGHVS, FNYEAQ. V was clipped by 2 bases and J by 4 bases; unmatched bases: 20. CDR3: CASSLKVRVAGGPTKADTQYF. CDR3 bases: TGTGCCAGCAGCTTAAAGGTGCGGGTAGCGGGGGGGCCGACTAAAGCAGATACGCAGTATTTT.

This clone appeared once. This sequence joins TRBV4-1 and TRBJ1-1; 7 bases agree with TRBD1. The length of the CDR3 is 16 residues. Germline loops: CDR1 MGHRA, CDR2 YSYEKL. After removal of 5 bases from V and 0 bases from J, the junction contained 9 bases not matched to a gene. DNA of the CDR3: TGCGCCAGCAGCTCCACCCCGACAGGGTTGAACACTGAAGCTTTCTTT. Protein: CASSSTPTGLNTEAFF.

V is TRBV5-1 and J is TRBJ2-1; either TRBD1 or TRBD2 may supply D (6 bases each). The CDR3 spans 16 residues. Between the trimmed V and J ends, which lost 3 bases and 5 bases, there was a span of 18 bases. From germline, CDR1 is SGHRS and CDR2 YFSETQ. Here the CDR3 reads CASSSAPRGLNNEQFF. The CDR3 DNA is TGCGCCAGCAGCTCCGCTCCCAGGGGACTTAACAATGAGCAGTTCTTC.

The genes are TRBV6-5 and TRBJ2-2; 7 nucleotides line up with TRBD1. After removal of 10 bases from V and 5 bases from J, the junction contained 10 bases not matched to a gene. The germline CDR1 and CDR2 sequences are MNHEY and SVGAGI. This CDR3 contains 14 residues. The CDR3 region has the DNA TGTGCCACCGCCCGACAGGGTGGGACCGGGGAGCTGTTTTTT. Residues: CATARQGGTGELFF.

This sequence joins TRBV7-9 and TRBJ2-5; 10 nucleotides align to TRBD2. In germline, CDR1 is SEHNR, CDR2 FQNEAQ (reference sequence). The CDR3 length is 13 residues. The ends lost 4 bases at V and 13 bases at J; junction bases unmatched: 9. In nucleotides, the CDR3 is TGTGCCAGCAGCTCCCAACTAGCGGGGCGCAGGTACTTC. Protein product: CASSSQLAGRRYF.

This chain connects TRBV4-3 to TRBJ1-1; no definite D call. CDR3 size: 13 residues. Germline values: CDR1 LGHNA, CDR2 YSLEER. Trimming took off 1 base at V and 1 base at J, with 4 bases between the two ends. CDR3 protein: CASSQVGNTEAFF. CDR3 coding DNA: TGCGCCAGCAGCCAAGTTGGGAACACTGAAGCTTTCTTT.

The V and J genes are TRBV11-3 and TRBJ2-5; TRBD1 matches at 7 bases. Germline V gives CDR1 SGHNT, CDR2 YENEEA. The CDR3 is made up of 13 amino acids. J lost 10 bases, V lost 6 bases, and 11 bases had no gene match. The CDR3 loop reads CASRKGTDRFQYF. The CDR3 DNA is TGTGCCAGCAGAAAGGGGACGGACAGGTTCCAGTACTTC. Using reference TRBV11-3 and TRBJ2-5 for the parts outside the CDR3, the full variable domain is EAGVVQSPRYKIIEKKQPVAFWCNPISGHNTLYWYLQNLGQGPELLIRYENEEAVDDSQLPKDRFSAERLKGVDSTLKIQPAELGDSAVYLCASRKGTDRFQYFGPGTRLLVL.

In this sample, this clone turned up a few times. The CDR3 loop reads CASSFQSSSYNEQFF. DNA for the CDR3: TGTGCCAGCAGCTTCCAGTCTAGCTCCTACAATGAGCAGTTCTTC. V gene TRBV11-2 combines with J gene TRBJ2-1; D gene uncertain. V was clipped by 3 bases and J by 0 bases, with 9 bases between them. Germline V gene lookup returns CDR1 SGHAT and CDR2 FQNNGV. The CDR3 totals 15 residues. The full variable domain, completed using reference TRBV11-2 and TRBJ2-1, is EAGVAQSPRYKIIEKRQSVAFWCNPISGHATLYWYQQILGQGPKLLIQFQNNGVVDDSQLPKDRFSAERLKGVDSTLKIQPAKLEDSAVYLCASSFQSSSYNEQFFGPGTRLTVL.

In its sample, this clone was seen once. The chain combines TRBV7-9 with TRBJ2-3, with 12 bases lining up with TRBD2. Trimming cost V 5 bases and J 6 bases; bases outside gene matches: 12. Germline V CDR1 and CDR2: SEHNR, FQNEAQ (reference sequence). The CDR3 loop spans 17 amino acids. As DNA, the CDR3 is TGTGCCAGCAGCGTAGGAACGACTAGCGGGGGAGACGATACGCAGTATTTT. It translates to CASSVGTTSGGDDTQYF.

V is TRBV7-2 and J is TRBJ2-3; D is uncertain. The CDR3 runs 13 residues. The V end was cut by 4 bases, the J end by 3 bases, with 8 bases between. The germline V gene encodes CDR1 SGHTA and CDR2 FQGNSA. This CDR3 reads CASSSPWTDTQYF. The CDR3 nucleotides read TGTGCCAGCAGCTCCCCGTGGACAGATACGCAGTATTTT.

The V gene is TRBV19, the J gene TRBJ2-1; 13 bases are shared with TRBD2. The CDR3 is 18 residues long. Per the germline V gene, CDR1 is LNHDA and CDR2 is SQIVND (reference sequence). V shed 7 bases and J 11 bases; nucleotides not matched to a gene: 20. CDR3 sequence reads: CASTNPPGTSGTLSQQFF. The CDR3 coding sequence is TGTGCCAGTACCAACCCCCCCGGGACTAGCGGGACCCTTTCGCAGCAGTTCTTC.

This clone has just one count. The chain is built from TRBV6-5 and TRBJ2-1; TRBD1 matches 8 bases. CDR1 is MNHEY and CDR2 is SVGAGI in the germline V gene. V gave up 2 bases and J gave up 8 bases; unmatched junction bases: 2. This CDR3 is built from 13 residues. The CDR3 region is CASSYGQGDEQFF. The CDR3 nucleotides read TGTGCCAGCAGTTACGGACAGGGTGATGAGCAGTTCTTC.

The V call is TRBV4-2, the J call TRBJ2-2; D may be TRBD2 (7 bases). Germline V CDR1 and CDR2: LGHNA, YNFKEQ. V lost 5 bases and J 0 bases, leaving 13 bases between the germline ends. CDR3 length: 16 amino acids. Here the CDR3 reads CASSKRGASNTGELFF. CDR3 coding DNA: TGTGCCAGCAGCAAACGGGGGGCGTCGAACACCGGGGAGCTGTTTTTT.

The chain joins TRBV9 to TRBJ2-7, with D possibly matching TRBD1 (5 bases). The ends were cut back, 0 bases at V and 3 bases at J, with 13 bases in the middle. CDR1 and CDR2 from the germline V gene are SGDLS and YYNGEE. The CDR3 is 15 amino acids. The CDR3 sequence is CASSVGQGRGYEQYF. In DNA form, the CDR3 reads TGTGCCAGCAGCGTAGGGCAGGGTCGTGGCTACGAGCAGTACTTC.

This sequence joins TRBV6-2 or TRBV6-3 and TRBJ2-5; TRBD2 matches 11 bases. The CDR3 totals 18 residues. V was clipped by 6 bases and J by 2 bases; unmatched bases: 14. CDR1 and CDR2 (germline): MNHEY, SVGEGT. Here the CDR3 DNA reads TGTGCCAGCAGCCGCCGACTAGCGGGATTCACCCTACAAGAGACCCAGTACTTC. Amino acid sequence: CASSRRLAGFTLQETQYF.

The CDR3 coding sequence is TGTGCCAGCAGCGCAAGTCGGGCCACAGATACGCAGTATTTT. It translates to CASSASRATDTQYF. This rearrangement joins TRBV4-2 to TRBJ2-3, with D unclear. The V gene's germline CDR1 is LGHNA and CDR2 YNFKEQ. V lost 5 bases and J lost 2, with 11 bases in between. This CDR3 contains 14 residues.